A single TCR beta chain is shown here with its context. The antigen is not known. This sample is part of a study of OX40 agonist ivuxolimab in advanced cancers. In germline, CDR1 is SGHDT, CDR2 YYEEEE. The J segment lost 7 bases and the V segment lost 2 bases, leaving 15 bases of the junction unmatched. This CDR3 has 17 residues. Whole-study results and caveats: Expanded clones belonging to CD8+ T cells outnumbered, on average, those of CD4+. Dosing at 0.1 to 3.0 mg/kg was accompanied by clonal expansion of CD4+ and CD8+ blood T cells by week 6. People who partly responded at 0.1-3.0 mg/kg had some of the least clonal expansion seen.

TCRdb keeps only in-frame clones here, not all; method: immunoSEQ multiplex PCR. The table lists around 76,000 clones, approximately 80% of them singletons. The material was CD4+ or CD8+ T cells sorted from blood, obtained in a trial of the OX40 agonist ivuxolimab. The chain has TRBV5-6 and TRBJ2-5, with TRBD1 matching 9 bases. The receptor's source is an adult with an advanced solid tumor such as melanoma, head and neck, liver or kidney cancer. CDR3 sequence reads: CASSFGQGFSGIGTQYF. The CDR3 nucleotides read TGTGCCAGCAGCTTCGGACAGGGGTTCTCAGGGATAGGGACCCAGTACTTC.